This is a list of T cell receptor beta chains from one sample in a study of blood T cell repertoires in COVID-19. Assay: immunoSEQ multiplex PCR; the TCRdb copy retains only in-frame clones and omits some. This repertoire shows under 250,000 clones, 70% to 90% found once; its top ten account for about 9.1%. Material: PBMCs or T cells enriched from blood (not recorded which). The source is a woman between 50 and 59 years old with acute COVID-19. The CDR3 runs from the conserved cysteine through the conserved F or W. Fields, in order: V gene, clone size, D gene, J gene, CDR3 protein, CDR3 DNA. The D gene is left open where the match is weak. Expanded clones get a size class; other rows say once, few or many, or leave the size out.

TRBV30,-,-,TRBJ2-1,CAWSITAREQFF,TGTGCCTGGAGTATTACAGCAAGAGAGCAGTTCTTC
TRBV3-1/TRBV3-2,-,-,TRBJ1-6,CASSHREDNSPLHF,TGTGCCAGCAGCCACAGGGAGGATAATTCACCCCTCCACTTT
TRBV7-2,once,-,TRBJ1-2,CASSFGQGSSEAF,-
TRBV30,-,TRBD1,TRBJ1-5,CAWDRGNQPQHF,TGTGCCTGGGACAGGGGCAATCAGCCCCAGCATTTT
TRBV10-2,once,-,TRBJ1-5,CASSLTGTYQPQHF,TGCGCCAGCAGTTTAACAGGAACCTATCAGCCCCAGCATTTT
TRBV7-9,once,TRBD1,TRBJ1-1,CASSLGAGSGGMNTEAFF,TGTGCCAGCAGCTTAGGGGCGGGATCAGGGGGCATGAACACTGAAGCTTTCTTT
TRBV7-9,-,TRBD2,TRBJ2-7,CASKPSGGYYEQYF,TGTGCCAGCAAGCCTAGCGGGGGTTACTACGAGCAGTACTTC
TRBV6-5,-,-,TRBJ2-2,CASSRTVGRGGELFF,TGTGCCAGCAGCCGGACAGTGGGGAGGGGCGGGGAGCTGTTTTTT
TRBV11-2,-,-,TRBJ1-2,CASSSHASADGYTF,TGTGCCAGCAGCTCCCACGCATCCGCGGATGGCTACACCTTC
TRBV2,-,TRBD1,TRBJ1-2,CASSEAGRGNGYTF,TGTGCCAGCAGTGAAGCGGGCAGGGGGAATGGCTACACCTTC
TRBV2,once,-,TRBJ1-4,CASKAHSTNEKLFF,TGTGCCAGCAAGGCACACAGCACTAATGAAAAACTGTTTTTT
TRBV13,-,-,TRBJ2-7,CASSSKLSYEQYF,TGTGCCAGCAGCTCAAAGCTCTCCTACGAGCAGTACTTC
TRBV2,-,-,TRBJ1-6,CATYSGLHNNSPLHF,TGTGCCACCTATTCGGGACTCCATAATAATTCACCCCTCCACTTT
TRBV6-5,-,-,TRBJ2-7,CASSYSDRPEQYF,TGTGCCAGCAGTTACTCGGACAGACCCGAGCAGTACTTC
TRBV4-1,-,TRBD1,TRBJ1-6,CASSQGTGPNSPLHF,TGCGCCAGCAGCCAAGGGACAGGGCCTAATTCACCCCTCCACTTT
TRBV6-5,-,-,TRBJ2-2,CASIRQGTTSGELFF,TGTGCCAGCATCCGTCAGGGTACCACCTCCGGGGAGCTGTTTTTT
TRBV27,-,TRBD1,TRBJ1-2,CASSLGTGDTYGYTF,TGTGCCAGCAGTTTAGGGACAGGGGATACCTATGGCTACACCTTC
TRBV4-3,-,TRBD2,TRBJ2-5,CASSQTVAGGPETQYF,TGCGCCAGCAGCCAGACCGTAGCGGGGGGGCCGGAGACCCAGTACTTC
TRBV5-4,-,-,TRBJ1-1,CASSLAGGNTEAFF,TGTGCCAGCAGCTTGGCGGGGGGCAACACTGAAGCTTTCTTT
TRBV18,-,TRBD2,TRBJ2-1,CASSPYSGGNNEQFF,TGTGCCAGCTCACCCTATAGCGGGGGAAACAATGAGCAGTTCTTC
TRBV18,-,-,TRBJ1-6,CASSPDRSISPLHF,TGTGCCAGCTCACCCGACAGATCCATTTCACCCCTCCACTTT
TRBV7-6,-,TRBD1,TRBJ1-2,CASSEGTGVGYTF,TGTGCCAGCAGCGAGGGGACAGGGGTTGGCTACACCTTC
TRBV19,-,-,TRBJ2-1,CASSAWGENEQFF,TGTGCCAGTAGTGCATGGGGGGAAAATGAGCAGTTCTTC
TRBV5-4,once,TRBD2,TRBJ2-1,CASSLAGGTYNEQFF,TGTGCCAGCAGCTTAGCGGGGGGAACCTACAATGAGCAGTTCTTC
TRBV15,-,TRBD1,TRBJ1-3,CATSRGTGIGNTIYF,TGTGCCACCAGCAGAGGGACAGGGATTGGAAACACCATATATTTT
TRBV29-1,-,TRBD1,TRBJ1-1,CSVEVVRGPTEAFF,TGCAGCGTTGAAGTTGTCAGGGGGCCCACTGAAGCTTTCTTT
TRBV5-8,-,TRBD1,TRBJ1-6,CASSLLQGRSPLHF,TGTGCCAGCAGCTTGCTACAGGGGCGTTCACCCCTCCACTTT
TRBV7-8,few,TRBD1,TRBJ1-5,CASSFDRGSNQPQHF,TGTGCCAGCAGCTTCGACAGGGGTAGCAATCAGCCCCAGCATTTT
TRBV25-1,-,TRBD2,TRBJ2-1,CASSAIAGGSYNEQFF,TGTGCCAGCAGTGCGATAGCGGGGGGCTCCTACAATGAGCAGTTCTTC